One and the same sample provided the 20 T cell receptor beta chains below, sequenced in a study of Ad26.COV2.S vaccination and SARS-CoV-2 variants. Sequencing was performed with immunoSEQ multiplex PCR; in TCRdb, only in-frame clones are kept and a portion is missing. The sample yields over 110,000 clones, 86% seen once. The sequencing used peripheral blood, collected after recovery from COVID-19. The receptors here all came from a human donor who had recovered from COVID-19.

The rearrangement joins TRBV27 to TRBJ1-1, with D tentatively TRBD1 (6 bases). Germline V gene sequence: CDR1 MNHEY, CDR2 SMNVEV (reference sequence). This CDR3 comprises 15 residues. Trimming cost V 5 bases and J 4 bases, with 17 bases left between them. The CDR3 reads CASSPTGGTGTEAFF. In DNA, the CDR3 is TGTGCCAGCAGTCCGACAGGTGGGACTGGCACTGAAGCTTTCTTT.

This chain joins TRBV19 and TRBJ2-1, with 14 positions matching TRBD2. Trimming cost V 4 bases and J 10 bases; bases outside gene matches: 6. The germline gives CDR1 LNHDA, CDR2 SQIVND (reference sequence). The CDR3 spans 15 residues. The CDR3 loop reads CASSKRLAGGPEQFF. The CDR3 nucleotides are TGTGCCAGTAGTAAGCGACTAGCGGGGGGGCCCGAGCAGTTCTTC.

The CDR3 DNA reads TGTGCCAGCAGTCCGACAGGGGGGTCCTACGAGCAGTACTTC. Amino acids: CASSPTGGSYEQYF. This sequence joins TRBV28 and TRBJ2-7, with 9 bases identical to TRBD1. V was pared by 5 bases and J by 1 base, with 3 bases of the junction left unmatched. Germline CDR1 reads MDHEN; CDR2 reads SYDVKM. This CDR3 is 14 amino acids long.

This clone appeared a single time. The rearrangement uses TRBV10-3 and TRBJ2-7, with D possibly TRBD2 on 5 matching bases. Germline V gene data show CDR1 as ENHRY and CDR2 as SYGVKD. CDR3 size: 12 residues. V was trimmed by 4 bases and J by 7 bases, leaving 11 bases between them. For the CDR3, the DNA is TGTGCCATCAGTGCCGCCCCGGGGGAGCAGTACTTC. This gives the protein CAISAAPGEQYF.

This clone has only a few counts. The chain joins TRBV3-1 (or the pseudogene TRBV3-2) to TRBJ2-5; D gene ambiguous. This CDR3 comprises 10 residues. Germline assignment: CDR1 LGHDT and CDR2 YNNKEL (reference sequence). V shed 10 bases and J shed 9 bases, with 12 bases lying between them. The CDR3 protein is CATATRSQYF. CDR3 nucleotide sequence: TGTGCCACCGCGACCCGGTCCCAGTACTTC.

V usage is TRBV12-5 and J usage is TRBJ2-7; 7 bases align to TRBD1. Per germline, CDR1 LGHNT and CDR2 FRNRAP. V shed 8 bases, J shed 3 bases, and the junction held 7 bases outside the gene matches. This CDR3 comprises 13 residues. The CDR3 loop is CASLPDRSYEQYF. In nucleotides, the CDR3 is TGTGCTAGTCTCCCGGACAGGAGCTACGAGCAGTACTTC. The entire variable domain, with the rest obtained from reference TRBV12-5 and TRBJ2-7, is as follows: DARVTQTPRHKVTEMGQEVTMRCQPILGHNTVFWYRQTMMQGLELLAYFRNRAPLDDSGMPKDRFSAEMPDATLATLKIQPSEPRDSAVYFCASLPDRSYEQYFGPGTRLTVT.

The rearrangement joins TRBV18 to TRBJ1-1; D unresolved. The germline V gene encodes CDR1 KGHSH and CDR2 LQKENI. Trimming stripped 4 bases from V and 3 bases from J, with 12 bases between. CDR3 length: 14 residues. CDR3 sequence (DNA): TGTGCCAGCTCACTTGACATCCTATACACTGAAGCTTTCTTT. It encodes CASSLDILYTEAFF.

The J gene is TRBJ2-5, the V gene TRBV6-1, with TRBD2 identical over 11 bases. CDR3 size: 20 residues. V lost 2 bases, J lost 1 base, and 15 bases stayed unmatched. Germline CDR1 and CDR2: MNHNS and SASEGT. The CDR3 reads CASSELLGTGTSGLQETQYF. In DNA, the CDR3 is TGTGCCAGCAGTGAACTCCTCGGGACCGGGACTAGCGGCCTCCAAGAGACCCAGTACTTC.

The chain is built from TRBV5-1 and TRBJ2-1; 11 bases agree with TRBD1. This CDR3 is built from 15 residues. Trimming took 2 bases from V and 9 from J; bases not matched to a gene: 7. CDR1 is SGHRS, CDR2 YFSETQ, per germline. CDR3 residues: CASSLGTGGAVEQFF. CDR3 in DNA: TGCGCCAGCAGCTTAGGGACAGGGGGGGCGGTTGAGCAGTTCTTC.

V gene TRBV5-8 combines with J gene TRBJ2-4, with a tentative D call TRBD1 (6 bases). The CDR3 covers 15 residues. Germline CDR1 is SGHTS and CDR2 is YDEGEE. Trimming stripped 5 bases from V and 1 base from J, with 13 bases between. CDR3: CASSFPQGAKNIQYF. The CDR3 DNA is TGTGCCAGCAGTTTCCCCCAGGGGGCCAAAAACATTCAGTACTTC.

As to this clone: Other DNA sequences of this sample code for an identical CDR3. The V call is TRBV3-1 (or the pseudogene TRBV3-2), the J call TRBJ1-5; D is undetermined. Germline lookup yields CDR1 LGHDT and CDR2 YNNKEL (reference sequence). This CDR3 has 13 amino acids. Between the trimmed V and J ends, which lost 3 bases and 1 base, there was a span of 4 bases. In nucleotides, the CDR3 is TGTGCCAGCAGCCAGGGGAGCAATCAGCCCCAGCATTTT. Encoded protein: CASSQGSNQPQHF.

This chain connects TRBV28 to TRBJ1-1, with 9 bases identical to TRBD1. CDR3 length: 16 residues. V gave up 5 bases and J gave up 3 bases; unmatched junction bases: 10. Germline V CDR1 and CDR2: MDHEN, SYDVKM. CDR3: CASSRDTGGYHTEAFF. The CDR3 bases are TGTGCCAGCAGTCGCGATACAGGGGGCTATCACACTGAAGCTTTCTTT.

This clone has only one observation. The chain uses TRBV5-4 and TRBJ2-5; tentative D call: TRBD2 (6 bases). In germline, CDR1 is SGHNT, CDR2 YYREEE (reference sequence). Trimming pared 4 bases from V and 5 bases from J, leaving 12 bases between. The CDR3 spans 13 residues. CDR3 in DNA: TGTGCCAGCAGCATTTCTAGCGTTGAGACCCAGTACTTC. Translated, it gives CASSISSVETQYF. The entire variable domain, with the rest obtained from reference TRBV5-4 and TRBJ2-5, is as follows: ETGVTQSPTHLIKTRGQQVTLRCSSQSGHNTVSWYQQALGQGPQFIFQYYREEENGRGNFPPRFSGLQFPNYSSELNVNALELDDSALYLCASSISSVETQYFGPGTRLLVL.

This chain links TRBV9 with TRBJ1-5; 10 bases line up with TRBD1. CDR1 SGDLS and CDR2 YYNGEE come from the germline V gene. This CDR3 region has 15 residues. Germline trimming cut 0 bases from V and 7 bases from J; bases unmatched to any gene: 4. CDR3 sequence (DNA): TGTGCCAGCAGCGTAGGGGACAGGGGAGGACAGCCCCAGCATTTT. This encodes CASSVGDRGGQPQHF. Drawing the rest from reference TRBV9 and TRBJ1-5, the complete variable domain is DSGVTQTPKHLITATGQRVTLRCSPRSGDLSVYWYQQSLDQGLQFLIQYYNGEERAKGNILERFSAQQFPDLHSELNLSSLELGDSALYFCASSVGDRGGQPQHFGDGTRLSIL.

The chain joins TRBV4-3 to TRBJ1-1, with 8 bases lining up with TRBD1. The CDR3 loop spans 15 amino acids. Germline CDR1 and CDR2: LGHNA and YSLEER. With 0 bases clipped from V and 5 bases from J, the junction kept 5 bases outside the gene matches. CDR3 amino acids: CASSQDRTGGTEAFF. DNA for the CDR3: TGCGCCAGCAGCCAAGATCGAACAGGGGGAACTGAAGCTTTCTTT.

The CDR3 is CASSPGGGADNEQFF. The CDR3 DNA sequence: TGTGCCAGCAGTCCGGGCGGGGGGGCAGACAATGAGCAGTTCTTC. This chain links TRBV7-6 with TRBJ2-1; TRBD2 agrees at 9 bases. The CDR3 loop spans 15 amino acids. Germline lookup yields CDR1 SGHVS and CDR2 FNYEAQ. Germline trimming cut 6 bases from V and 5 bases from J; bases unmatched to any gene: 8.

The rearrangement joins TRBV7-9 to TRBJ1-6, with D possibly matching TRBD1 (5 bases). CDR3 size: 14 residues. The germline V gene encodes CDR1 SEHNR and CDR2 FQNEAQ (reference sequence). The V end lost 1 base, the J end lost 12 bases, and 13 bases lay between the germline ends. The CDR3 spells CASSLGVREEPLHF. The CDR3 coding sequence is TGTGCCAGCAGCTTAGGGGTCAGGGAAGAACCCCTCCACTTT.

The CDR3 DNA is TGTGCCAGCAGCGTAGAAAACGGAGCTTCAGATACGCAGTATTTT. As protein: CASSVENGASDTQYF. The genes are TRBV9 and TRBJ2-3, with unresolved D. Germline CDR1 SGDLS, CDR2 YYNGEE. Trimming stripped 0 bases from V and 4 bases from J, with 12 bases between. This CDR3 is 15 amino acids long.

J is TRBJ2-5 and V is TRBV5-1; 7 bases line up with TRBD2. This CDR3 contains 13 residues. After removal of 0 bases from V and 4 bases from J, the junction contained 0 bases not matched to a gene. Germline V lookup: CDR1 SGHRS, CDR2 YFSETQ. The CDR3 loop is CASSLAGGETQYF. The CDR3 DNA sequence: TGCGCCAGCAGCTTGGCGGGAGGAGAGACCCAGTACTTC.

The V call is TRBV18, the J call TRBJ1-1, with D perhaps TRBD1 (5 bases). Deletions cut 8 bases from V and 8 bases from J, with 15 bases between. The CDR3 loop spans 12 amino acids. Germline V gives CDR1 KGHSH, CDR2 LQKENI. This CDR3 reads CASASGTDEAFF. As DNA, the CDR3 is TGTGCCAGCGCCTCCGGGACGGACGAAGCTTTCTTT.